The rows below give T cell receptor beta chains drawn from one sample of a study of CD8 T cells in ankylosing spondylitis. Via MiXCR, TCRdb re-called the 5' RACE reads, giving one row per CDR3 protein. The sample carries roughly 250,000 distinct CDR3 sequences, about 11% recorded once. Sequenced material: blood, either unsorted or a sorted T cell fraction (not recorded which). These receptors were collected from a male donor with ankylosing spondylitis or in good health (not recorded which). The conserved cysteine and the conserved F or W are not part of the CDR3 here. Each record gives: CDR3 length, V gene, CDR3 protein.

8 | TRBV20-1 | SADSYGYT
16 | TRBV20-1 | SARDRGGEGRSVETQY
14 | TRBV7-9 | ASSQPRGTLNTEAF
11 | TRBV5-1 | ASSQRPYNEQF
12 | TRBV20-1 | SASDRGWSYEQY
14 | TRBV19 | ASSIGTGNSNQPQH
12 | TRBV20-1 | SAPPSWPPDTQY
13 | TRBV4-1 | ASSQDSSFYYEQY
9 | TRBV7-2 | ASSFRGTQY
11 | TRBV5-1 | ASSLDPMYGYT